This entry lists 4 T cell receptor beta chains sequenced from one sample in a study of primary melanoma T cells and metastatic recurrence. Method: immunoSEQ multiplex PCR; TCRdb's copy keeps in-frame clones and lacks some. This repertoire includes roughly 40 clones. The sequencing sample was made of melanoma tumor tissue. The origin of the receptors is a human donor with melanoma.

J is TRBJ2-6 and V is TRBV12-5; D gene ambiguous. The CDR3 is made up of 16 amino acids. Between the trimmed V and J ends, which lost 4 bases and 0 bases, there was a span of 10 bases. Germline CDR1 is LGHNT and CDR2 is FRNRAP. In nucleotides, the CDR3 is TGTGCTAGTGGTTACTCCCTTGACTCTGGGGCCAACGTCCTGACTTTC. Translation: CASGYSLDSGANVLTF.

The chain uses TRBV11-3 and TRBJ1-2, with TRBD1 matching 7 bases. The V and J ends lost 3 bases and 3 bases, in that order; junction bases with no gene match: 7. From germline, CDR1 is SGHNT and CDR2 YENEEA. This CDR3 is built from 15 residues. CDR3 residues: CASSLSQGIYYGYTF. In nucleotides, the CDR3 is TGTGCCAGCAGCTTGTCACAGGGGATTTACTATGGCTACACCTTC.

The gene calls are TRBV11-3 and TRBJ2-3; a possible D gene is TRBD1 (5 bases). The V and J ends lost 4 bases and 3 bases respectively, with 11 bases between them. The CDR3 length is 14 residues. Germline V lookup: CDR1 SGHNT, CDR2 YENEEA. CDR3 sequence: CASSSEPGTDTQYF. CDR3 nucleotides: TGTGCCAGCAGCTCAGAACCAGGGACAGATACGCAGTATTTT.

This chain joins TRBV9 and TRBJ2-1; TRBD2 aligns across 7 bases. Losses at the gene ends were 5 bases for V and 0 bases for J; bases not matched to a gene: 5. The CDR3 length is 15 residues. In germline, CDR1 is SGDLS, CDR2 YYNGEE. CDR3 residues: CASSESGASYNEQFF. The CDR3 nucleotides are TGTGCCAGCAGTGAAAGCGGGGCCTCCTACAATGAGCAGTTCTTC.